The sequence of this T cell receptor beta chain was determined in a study of post-analysis software for immune sequencing data (dated by TCRdb to between 2014 and 2017). About the full investigation: Disease courses on record covered relapsing-remitting, secondary progressive and progressive-relapsing multiple sclerosis, though some patients had no subtype annotation. The multiple sclerosis patient repertoires were compared with about a dozen previously published healthy control repertoires from donors aged 6 to 25 years. A subset of samples was prepared in parallel using single-end sample barcoding, then pooled and co-amplified after Illumina adapter ligation. The research as a whole found: Compared with controls, multiple sclerosis patients had significantly lower normalized Chao1 diversity, a finding suggesting substantial peripheral T-cell clonal expansion. Significantly higher frequencies in patients than in controls were found for roughly 5 TRBV segments, including TRBV5-6, TRBV5-1 and TRBV20-1. When samples were clustered directly using the F measure, samples prepared in the same batch co-clustered strongly, which prompted a batch-effect correction. The control group was slightly older than the multiple sclerosis patient group.

To demonstrate the VDJtools post-analysis software, the study profiled TCR beta repertoires from the peripheral blood of 10 to 15 young patients with multiple sclerosis. The multiple sclerosis patients were children and adolescents between roughly 6 and 17 years of age. Trimming costs V 3 bases and J 6 bases, and their ends lie 12 bases apart. The CDR3 measures 14 amino acids from cysteine to phenylalanine. Just the 42-base CDR3 DNA is kept, in frame starting at base 1. Sequences SGHTA (CDR1) and FQGNSA (CDR2) are obtained from the germline V gene. Receptor amplification or capture employed PCR. Sequencing was performed on an Illumina HiSeq 2500. To reduce PCR and sequencing biases, unique molecular identifiers were built into the TCR beta cDNA libraries. Per 1 to 10 million input T cells, some 500,000 cDNA molecules were obtained, such that each molecule approximated one T cell. The same protocol used for the earlier healthy control dataset was applied to prepare and sequence the patient libraries. Samples belonging to the same batch were prepared together, multiplexed and sequenced on a shared HiSeq lane. The authors' pipeline ran thus. Raw barcoded reads were processed with MIGEC, and single-read molecular identifier groups were discarded before consensus assembly and CDR3 extraction. VDJtools was used for post-analysis of the clonotype tables, and diversity was normalized by down-sampling every dataset to the size of the smallest sample. To correct batch-related cross-sample contamination, repertoire overlap clustering matched CDR3 amino acid sequences but not nucleotide sequences. TCRdb redid the processing of the public reads, applying fastp at Q25 and MiXCR, and retained in-frame beta chains. Each record represents a unique CDR3 protein, reported with the most common genes and DNA among its rows. The V and J calls and clone size are TCRdb's, not the authors'. The sample includes 550,000 to 700,000 distinct CDR3 sequences, with around 44% observed a single time. The biggest ten clones account for under 2% of the sample.

In this sample, this clonotype turned up a few times. The clone's antigen remains unknown. No clone much larger than this one lies a single base away; base qualities are absent. In this chain, TRBV7-2 is recombined with TRBJ2-1, with the D gene tentatively TRBD1 or TRBD2, based on 5 matching bases in each. The source of this sequence is a girl aged 5 to 17 with multiple sclerosis. Sequencing used blood. Read as DNA, the sequence is TGTGCCAGCAGCTTGGGTGGGGCGGGCAATGAGCAGTTCTTC. Translated, it gives CASSLGGAGNEQFF.